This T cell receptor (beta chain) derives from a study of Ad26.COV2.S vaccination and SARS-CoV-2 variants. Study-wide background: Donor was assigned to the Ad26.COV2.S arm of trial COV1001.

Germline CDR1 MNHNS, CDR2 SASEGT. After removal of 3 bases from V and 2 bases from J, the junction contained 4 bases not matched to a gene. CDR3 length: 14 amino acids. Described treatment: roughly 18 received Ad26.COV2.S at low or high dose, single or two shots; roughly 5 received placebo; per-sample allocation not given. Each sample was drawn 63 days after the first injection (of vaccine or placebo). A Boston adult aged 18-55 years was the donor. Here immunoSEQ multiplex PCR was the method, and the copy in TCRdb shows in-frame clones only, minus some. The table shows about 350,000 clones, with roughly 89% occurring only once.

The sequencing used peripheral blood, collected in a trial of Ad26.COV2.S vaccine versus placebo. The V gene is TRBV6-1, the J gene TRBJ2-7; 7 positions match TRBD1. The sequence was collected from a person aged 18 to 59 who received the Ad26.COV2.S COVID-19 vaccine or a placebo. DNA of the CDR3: TGTGCCAGCAGTGAGCGGCAGGGGGCCTACGAGCAGTACTTC. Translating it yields CASSERQGAYEQYF.